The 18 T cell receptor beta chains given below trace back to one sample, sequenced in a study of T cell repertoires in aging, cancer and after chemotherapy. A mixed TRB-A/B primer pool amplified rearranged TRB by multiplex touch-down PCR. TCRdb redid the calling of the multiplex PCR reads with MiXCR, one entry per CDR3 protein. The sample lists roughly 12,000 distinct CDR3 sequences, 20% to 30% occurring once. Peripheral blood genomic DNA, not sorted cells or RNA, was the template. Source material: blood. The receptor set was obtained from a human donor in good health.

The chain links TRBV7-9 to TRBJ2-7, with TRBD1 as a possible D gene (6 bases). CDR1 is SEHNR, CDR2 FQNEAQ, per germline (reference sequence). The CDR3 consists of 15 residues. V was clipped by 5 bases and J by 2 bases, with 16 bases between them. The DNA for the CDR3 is TGTGCCAGCAGCCGACGGGACACGCGTCCCTACGAGCAGTACTTC. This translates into CASSRRDTRPYEQYF.

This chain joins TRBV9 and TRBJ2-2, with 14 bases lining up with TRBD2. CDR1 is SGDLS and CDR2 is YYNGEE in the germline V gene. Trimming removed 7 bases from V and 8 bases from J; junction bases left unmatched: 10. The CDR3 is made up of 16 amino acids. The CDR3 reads CASGRLAGGPNGELFF. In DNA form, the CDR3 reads TGTGCCAGCGGGAGACTAGCGGGGGGGCCGAATGGGGAGCTGTTTTTT.

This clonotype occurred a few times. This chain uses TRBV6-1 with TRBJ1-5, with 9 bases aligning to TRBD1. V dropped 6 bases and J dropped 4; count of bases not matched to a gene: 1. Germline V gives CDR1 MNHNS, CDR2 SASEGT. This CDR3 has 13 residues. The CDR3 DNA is TGTGCCAGCAGAGGACAGGGGAATCAGCCCCAGCATTTT. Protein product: CASRGQGNQPQHF.

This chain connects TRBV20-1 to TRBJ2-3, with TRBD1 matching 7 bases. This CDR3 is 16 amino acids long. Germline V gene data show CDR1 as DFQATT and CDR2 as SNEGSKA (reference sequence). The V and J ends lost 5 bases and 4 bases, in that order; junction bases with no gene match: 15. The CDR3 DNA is TGCAGTGCTGACGAATTGGGACAGCTGATGTCAGATACGCAGTATTTT. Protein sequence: CSADELGQLMSDTQYF.

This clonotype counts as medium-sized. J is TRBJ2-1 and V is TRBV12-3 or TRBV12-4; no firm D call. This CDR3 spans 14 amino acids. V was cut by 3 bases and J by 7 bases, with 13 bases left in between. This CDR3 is CASSFNRVTNEQFF. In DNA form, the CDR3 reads TGTGCCAGCAGTTTTAATAGGGTAACGAATGAGCAGTTCTTC.

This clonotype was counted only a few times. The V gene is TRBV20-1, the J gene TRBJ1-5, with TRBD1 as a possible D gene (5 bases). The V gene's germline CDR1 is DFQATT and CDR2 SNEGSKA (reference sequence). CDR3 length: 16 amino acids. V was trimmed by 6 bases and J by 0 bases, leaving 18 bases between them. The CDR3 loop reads CSAPKGAGDSNQPQHF. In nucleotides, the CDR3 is TGCAGTGCCCCAAAAGGGGCAGGAGATAGCAATCAGCCCCAGCATTTT.

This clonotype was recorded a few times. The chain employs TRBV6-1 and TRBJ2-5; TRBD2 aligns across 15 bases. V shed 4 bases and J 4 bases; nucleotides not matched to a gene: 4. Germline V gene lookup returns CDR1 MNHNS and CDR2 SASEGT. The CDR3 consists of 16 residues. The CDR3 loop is CASSGTSGGAGETQYF. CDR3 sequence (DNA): TGTGCCAGCAGTGGGACTAGCGGGGGGGCTGGAGAGACCCAGTACTTC.

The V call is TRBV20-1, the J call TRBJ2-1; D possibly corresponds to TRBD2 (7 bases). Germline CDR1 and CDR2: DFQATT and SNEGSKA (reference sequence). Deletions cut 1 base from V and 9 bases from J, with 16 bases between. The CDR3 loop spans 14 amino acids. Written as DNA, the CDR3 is TGCAGTGCTAGAGGGGGGGGCGACTTTGCTGAGCAGTTCTTC. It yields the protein CSARGGGDFAEQFF.

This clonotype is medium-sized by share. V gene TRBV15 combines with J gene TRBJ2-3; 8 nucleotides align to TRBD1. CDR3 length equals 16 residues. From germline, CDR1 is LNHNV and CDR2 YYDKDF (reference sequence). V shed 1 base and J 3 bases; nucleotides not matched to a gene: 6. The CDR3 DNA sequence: TGTGCCACCAGCAGAGCCCCCGGGACAGGAACAGATACGCAGTATTTT. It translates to CATSRAPGTGTDTQYF.

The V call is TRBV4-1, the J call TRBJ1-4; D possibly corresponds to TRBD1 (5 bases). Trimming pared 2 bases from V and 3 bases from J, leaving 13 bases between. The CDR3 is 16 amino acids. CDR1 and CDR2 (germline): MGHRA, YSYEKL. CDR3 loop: CASSQKAGRANEKLFF. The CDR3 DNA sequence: TGCGCCAGCAGCCAAAAGGCAGGGCGGGCTAATGAAAAACTGTTTTTT.

The chain's CDR3 is CASSVGSGGETQYF. CDR3 nucleotide sequence: TGTGCCAGCAGCGTAGGTTCCGGAGGAGAGACCCAGTACTTC. The chain carries TRBV9 and TRBJ2-5; a possible D gene is TRBD2 (5 bases). Germline V gives CDR1 SGDLS, CDR2 YYNGEE. V was shortened by 0 bases and J by 4 bases, with 10 bases between the two germline ends. This CDR3 has 14 residues.

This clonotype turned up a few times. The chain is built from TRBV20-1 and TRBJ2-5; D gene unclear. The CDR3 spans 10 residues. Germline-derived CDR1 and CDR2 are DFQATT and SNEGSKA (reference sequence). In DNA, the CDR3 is TGCAGCGCTGGGTGGGAGACCCAGTACTTC. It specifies CSAGWETQYF.

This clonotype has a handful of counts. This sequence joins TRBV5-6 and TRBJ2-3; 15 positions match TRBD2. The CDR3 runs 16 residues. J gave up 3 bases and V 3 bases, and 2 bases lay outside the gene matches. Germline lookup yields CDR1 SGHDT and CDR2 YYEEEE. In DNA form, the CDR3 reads TGTGCCAGCAGCTGGGGACTAGCGGGGGGAACAGATACGCAGTATTTT. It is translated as CASSWGLAGGTDTQYF.

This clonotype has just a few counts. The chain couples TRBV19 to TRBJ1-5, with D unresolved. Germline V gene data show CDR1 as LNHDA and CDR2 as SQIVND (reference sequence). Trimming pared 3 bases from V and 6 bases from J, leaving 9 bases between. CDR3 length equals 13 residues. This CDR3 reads CASSIQAIQPQHF. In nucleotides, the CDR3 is TGTGCCAGTAGTATCCAGGCCATTCAGCCCCAGCATTTT.

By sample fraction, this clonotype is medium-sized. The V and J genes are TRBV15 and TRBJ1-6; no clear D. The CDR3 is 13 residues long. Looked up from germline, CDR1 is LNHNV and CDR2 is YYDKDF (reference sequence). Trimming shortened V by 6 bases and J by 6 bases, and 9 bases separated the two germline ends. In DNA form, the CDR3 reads TGTGCCACCAGATCCGGGCGTAATTCACCCCTCCACTTT. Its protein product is CATRSGRNSPLHF.

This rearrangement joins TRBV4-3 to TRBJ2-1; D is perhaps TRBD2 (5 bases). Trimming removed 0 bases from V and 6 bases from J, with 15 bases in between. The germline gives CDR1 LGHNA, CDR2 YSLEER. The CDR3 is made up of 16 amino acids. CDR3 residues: CASSQDVTRVANEQFF. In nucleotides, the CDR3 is TGCGCCAGCAGCCAAGACGTAACTAGAGTCGCCAATGAGCAGTTCTTC.

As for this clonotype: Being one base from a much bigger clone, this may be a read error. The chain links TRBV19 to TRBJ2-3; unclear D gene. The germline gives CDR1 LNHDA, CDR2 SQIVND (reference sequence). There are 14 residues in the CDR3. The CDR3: CAGSVQASTDTQYF. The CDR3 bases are TGTGCCGGTAGTGTCCAGGCTAGCACAGATACGCAGTATTTT. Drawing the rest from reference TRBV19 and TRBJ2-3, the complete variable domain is DGGITQSPKYLFRKEGQNVTLSCEQNLNHDAMYWYRQDPGQGLRLIYYSQIVNDFQKGDIAEGYSVSREKKESFPLTVTSAQKNPTAFYLCAGSVQASTDTQYFGPGTRLTVL.

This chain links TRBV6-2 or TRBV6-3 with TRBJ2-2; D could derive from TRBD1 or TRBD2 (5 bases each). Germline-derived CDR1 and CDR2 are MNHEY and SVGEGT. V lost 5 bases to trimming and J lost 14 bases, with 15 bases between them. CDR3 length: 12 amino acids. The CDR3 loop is CASSVPGSSLFF. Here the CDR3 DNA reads TGTGCCAGCAGTGTCCCAGGGAGTTCCCTGTTTTTT.